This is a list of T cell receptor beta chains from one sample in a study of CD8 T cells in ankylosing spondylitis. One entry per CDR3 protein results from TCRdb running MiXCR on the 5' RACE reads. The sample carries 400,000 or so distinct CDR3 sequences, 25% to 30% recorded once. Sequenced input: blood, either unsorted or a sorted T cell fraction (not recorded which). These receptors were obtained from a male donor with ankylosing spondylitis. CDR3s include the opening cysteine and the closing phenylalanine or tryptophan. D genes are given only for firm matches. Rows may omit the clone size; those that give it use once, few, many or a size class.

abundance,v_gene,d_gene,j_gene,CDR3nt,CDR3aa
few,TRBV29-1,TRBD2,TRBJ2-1,TGCAGCGTTGAAGTGGGTAGCGGGAGCTCCTACAATGAGCAGTTCTTC,CSVEVGSGSSYNEQFF
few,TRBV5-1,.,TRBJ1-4,TGCGCCAGCAGCTTGGAAGGGGCGGTCGGTGAAAAACTGTTTTTT,CASSLEGAVGEKLFF
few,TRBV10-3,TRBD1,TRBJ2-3,TGTGCCATCAGTGAGGGGACAGCATACACAGATACGCAGTATTTT,CAISEGTAYTDTQYF
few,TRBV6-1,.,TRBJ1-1,TGTGCCAGCAGTAAAGGTGCCGAGGACACTGAAGCTTTCTTT,CASSKGAEDTEAFF
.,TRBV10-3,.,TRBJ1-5,TGTGCCATCAGTGAGTCGCTGGGCTCAGGGCAGCCCCAGCATTTT,CAISESLGSGQPQHF
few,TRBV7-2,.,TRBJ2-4,TGTGCCAGCAGCTACCGGGATCAAAACATTCAGTACTTC,CASSYRDQNIQYF
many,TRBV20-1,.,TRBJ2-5,TGCAGTGTTAGAAGGGGCAGGTCGGAAGAGACCCAGTACTTC,CSVRRGRSEETQYF
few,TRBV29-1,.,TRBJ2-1,TGCAGCGCAGAATTGACTAGGACCTACAATGAGCAGTTCTTC,CSAELTRTYNEQFF
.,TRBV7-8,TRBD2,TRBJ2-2,TGTGCCAGCAGCTTAGCGCTAGCGGGAGTCACCGGGGAGCTGTTTTTT,CASSLALAGVTGELFF
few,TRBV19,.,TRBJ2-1,TGTGCCAGTAGTATAGAGACCCAGGGCAATGAGCAGTTCTTC,CASSIETQGNEQFF
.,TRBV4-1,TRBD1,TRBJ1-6,TGCGCCAGCAGCCAAGTGGGACAGGGAAGGGGATCACCCCTCCACTTT,CASSQVGQGRGSPLHF
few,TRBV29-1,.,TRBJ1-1,TGCAGCGTTGGTGCCCTTAGGGACACTGAAGCTTTCTTT,CSVGALRDTEAFF
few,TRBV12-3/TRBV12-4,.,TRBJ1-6,TGTGCCAGCAGTGCTACAGGCCTCGGAGTGAATTCACCCCTCCACTTT,CASSATGLGVNSPLHF
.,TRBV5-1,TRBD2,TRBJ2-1,TGCGCCAGCAGCTCGCGGACTAGCGGAAACAATGAGCAGTTCTTC,CASSSRTSGNNEQFF
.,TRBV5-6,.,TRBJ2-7,TGTGCCAGCAGCTTAGGCCACCCTCGGGCCTACGAGCAGTACTTC,CASSLGHPRAYEQYF
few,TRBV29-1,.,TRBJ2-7,TGCAGCGTTGGACAGAGCACCTACGAGCAGTACTTC,CSVGQSTYEQYF
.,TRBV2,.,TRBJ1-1,TGTGCCAGCATTCTGACGGACAACACTGAAGCTTTCTTT,CASILTDNTEAFF
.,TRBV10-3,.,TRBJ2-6,TGTGCCGCCAGGAGCTCTGGGGCCAACGTCCTGACTTTC,CAARSSGANVLTF
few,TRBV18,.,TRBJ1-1,TGTGCCAGCTCACCACTGACAGTGAACACTGAAGCTTTCTTT,CASSPLTVNTEAFF
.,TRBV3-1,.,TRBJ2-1,TGTGCCAGCACCCAAGGCGGTGAGCAGTTCTTC,CASTQGGEQFF
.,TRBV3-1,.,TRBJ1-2,TGTGCCAGCAGCCAAGAGGAGTCAGTCTATGGCTACACCTTC,CASSQEESVYGYTF
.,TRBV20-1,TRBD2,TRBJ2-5,TGCAGTGCTAGAGGGGAGGGGCGGGAGACCCAGTACTTC,CSARGEGRETQYF
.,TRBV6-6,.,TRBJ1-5,TGTGCTGTCTCAGGGGCTAATCAGCCCCAGCATTTT,CAVSGANQPQHF
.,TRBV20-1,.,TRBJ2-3,TGCAGCCTTGTGGGGGCAGATACGCAGTATTTT,CSLVGADTQYF
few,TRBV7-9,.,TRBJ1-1,TGTGCCAGCAACACAGGGACCCGGGACACTGAAGCTTTCTTT,CASNTGTRDTEAFF
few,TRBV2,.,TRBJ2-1,TGTGCCAGCACCCGAAGGTCCCCTACCTACAATGAGCAGTTCTTC,CASTRRSPTYNEQFF
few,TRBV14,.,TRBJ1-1,TGTGCCAGCAGCCAAGATGTCGGAGGAATCACTGAAGCTTTCTTT,CASSQDVGGITEAFF
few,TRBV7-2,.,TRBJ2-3,TGTGCCAGCAGCCCGGGACTCCGTAGGGATACGCAGTATTTT,CASSPGLRRDTQYF
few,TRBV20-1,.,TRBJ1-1,TGCAGTGCTAGAGTAGAGGTGGCTTTCTTT,CSARVEVAFF
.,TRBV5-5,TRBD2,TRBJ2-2,TGTGCCAGCAGCGGGTTAGCGGGAGTCAACACCGGGGAGCTGTTTTTT,CASSGLAGVNTGELFF
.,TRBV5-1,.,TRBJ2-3,TGCGCCAGCAGCTTGGCGGCGCAAGATACGCAGTATTTT,CASSLAAQDTQYF
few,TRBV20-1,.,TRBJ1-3,TGCAGTGCTCCTGACAGAACCGGAAACACCATATATTTT,CSAPDRTGNTIYF
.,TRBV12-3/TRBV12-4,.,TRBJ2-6,TGTGCCAGCAGTTTATCGGAGCGGCGGCCAAAACTCCTGACTTTC,CASSLSERRPKLLTF
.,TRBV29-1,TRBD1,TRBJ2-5,TGCAGCGCTGGACAGGGGGTAGCGGAGACCCAGTACTTC,CSAGQGVAETQYF
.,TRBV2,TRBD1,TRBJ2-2,TGTGCCAGCACCGGGACAGGGGGCACCGGGGAGCTGTTTTTT,CASTGTGGTGELFF
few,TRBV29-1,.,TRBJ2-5,TGCAGCGTTTGGAAATACCGGGAGCCTGCTAGAGAGACCCAGTACTTC,CSVWKYREPARETQYF
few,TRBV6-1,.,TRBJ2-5,TGTGCCAGCAGGAACTCCGGGGACGGGGAGACCCAGTACTTC,CASRNSGDGETQYF
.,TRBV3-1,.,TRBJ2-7,TGTGCCAGCAGCCGCGGACAGCTAACGGGCTACGAGCAGTACTTC,CASSRGQLTGYEQYF
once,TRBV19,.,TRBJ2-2,TGTGCCAGTAGTATAGGCGGCTCGGGCGGGGAGCTGTTTTTT,CASSIGGSGGELFF
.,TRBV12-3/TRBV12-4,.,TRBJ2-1,TGTGCCAGCAGTCTCCGACACGAGCAGTTCTTC,CASSLRHEQFF
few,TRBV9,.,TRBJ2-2,TGTGCCAGCAGCGCCGGGCTAAACGAGGCCGGGGAGCTGTTTTTT,CASSAGLNEAGELFF
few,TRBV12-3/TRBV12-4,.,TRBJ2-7,TGTGCCAGCAGTTTAGCGCTCCCCGGGGACGAGCAGTACTTC,CASSLALPGDEQYF
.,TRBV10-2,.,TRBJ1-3,TGCGCCAGCAGTGAGTGGGGCTTAAGAGGAAACACCATATATTTT,CASSEWGLRGNTIYF
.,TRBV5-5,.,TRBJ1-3,TGTGCCAGCAGCTCCGGTACAGGGAATGGAAACACCATATATTTT,CASSSGTGNGNTIYF
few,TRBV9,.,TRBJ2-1,TGTGCCAGCAGCACATATTCAGGGGCCCACTACAATGAGCAGTTCTTC,CASSTYSGAHYNEQFF
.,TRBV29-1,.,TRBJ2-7,TGCAGCGTTGAGTGGGGGCAGAGCGAGCAGTACTTC,CSVEWGQSEQYF
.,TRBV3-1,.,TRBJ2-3,TGTGCCAGCAGCCCCGCTCGAGATACGCAGTATTTT,CASSPARDTQYF
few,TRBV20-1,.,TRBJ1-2,TGCAGTGCTAGAAGCAGCTATGGCTACACCTTC,CSARSSYGYTF
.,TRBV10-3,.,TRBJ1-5,TGTGCCATCAGTACCGTAAGAAATCAGCCCCAGCATTTT,CAISTVRNQPQHF